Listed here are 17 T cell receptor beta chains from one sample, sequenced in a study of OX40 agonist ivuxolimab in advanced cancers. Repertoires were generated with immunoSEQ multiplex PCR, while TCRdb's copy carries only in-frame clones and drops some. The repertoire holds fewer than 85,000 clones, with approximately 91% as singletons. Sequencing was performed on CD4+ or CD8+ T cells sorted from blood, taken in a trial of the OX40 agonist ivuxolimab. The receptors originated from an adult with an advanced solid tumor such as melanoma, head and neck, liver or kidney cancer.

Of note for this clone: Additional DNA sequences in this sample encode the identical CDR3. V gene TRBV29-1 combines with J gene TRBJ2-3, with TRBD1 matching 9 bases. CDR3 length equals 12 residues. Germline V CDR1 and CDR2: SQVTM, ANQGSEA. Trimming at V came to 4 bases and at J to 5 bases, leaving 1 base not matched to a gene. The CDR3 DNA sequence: TGCAGCGTTGGACAGGGGGGAGATACGCAGTATTTT. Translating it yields CSVGQGGDTQYF.

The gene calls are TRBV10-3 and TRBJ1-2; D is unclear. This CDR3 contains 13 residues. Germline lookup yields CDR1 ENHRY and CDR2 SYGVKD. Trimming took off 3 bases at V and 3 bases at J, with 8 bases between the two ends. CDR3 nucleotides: TGTGCCATCAGTGAAGAAACGGACTATGGCTACACCTTC. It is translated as CAISEETDYGYTF.

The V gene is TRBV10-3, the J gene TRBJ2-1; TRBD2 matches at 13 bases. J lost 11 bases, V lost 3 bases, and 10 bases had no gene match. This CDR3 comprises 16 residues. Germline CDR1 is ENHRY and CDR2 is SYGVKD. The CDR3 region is CAISDRRTSGSGKQFF. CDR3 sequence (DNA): TGTGCCATCAGTGACCGCCGGACTAGCGGGAGTGGTAAGCAGTTCTTC.

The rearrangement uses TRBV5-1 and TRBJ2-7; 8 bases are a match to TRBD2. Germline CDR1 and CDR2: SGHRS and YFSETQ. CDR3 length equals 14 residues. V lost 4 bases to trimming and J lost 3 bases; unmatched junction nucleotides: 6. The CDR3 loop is CASSPTGTSYEQYF. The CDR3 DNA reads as TGCGCCAGCAGCCCGACCGGGACTAGCTACGAGCAGTACTTC.

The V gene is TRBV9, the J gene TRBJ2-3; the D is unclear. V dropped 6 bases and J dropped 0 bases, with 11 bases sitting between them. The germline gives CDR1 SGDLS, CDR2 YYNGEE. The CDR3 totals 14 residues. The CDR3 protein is CASTRSYSTDTQYF. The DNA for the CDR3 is TGTGCCAGCACCCGTAGCTATAGCACAGATACGCAGTATTTT.

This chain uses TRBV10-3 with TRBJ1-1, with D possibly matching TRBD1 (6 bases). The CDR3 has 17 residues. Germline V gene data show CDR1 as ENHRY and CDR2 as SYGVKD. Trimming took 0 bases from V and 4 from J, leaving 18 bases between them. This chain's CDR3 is CAISESPWEQGITEAFF. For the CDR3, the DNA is TGTGCCATCAGTGAGTCCCCCTGGGAGCAGGGGATCACTGAAGCTTTCTTT.

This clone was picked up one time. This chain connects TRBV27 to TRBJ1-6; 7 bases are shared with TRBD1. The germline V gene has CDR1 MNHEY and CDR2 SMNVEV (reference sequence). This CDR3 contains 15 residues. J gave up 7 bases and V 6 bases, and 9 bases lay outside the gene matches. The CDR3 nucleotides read TGTGCCAGCAGCTCTACCGGGACAGTGAATTCACCCCTCCACTTT. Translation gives CASSSTGTVNSPLHF.

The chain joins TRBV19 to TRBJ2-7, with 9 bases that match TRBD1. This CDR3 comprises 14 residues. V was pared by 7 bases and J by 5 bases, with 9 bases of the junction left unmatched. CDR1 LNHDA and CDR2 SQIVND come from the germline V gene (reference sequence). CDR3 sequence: CASTRGGTGNEQYF. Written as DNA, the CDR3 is TGTGCCAGTACTAGGGGAGGGACAGGGAACGAGCAGTACTTC.

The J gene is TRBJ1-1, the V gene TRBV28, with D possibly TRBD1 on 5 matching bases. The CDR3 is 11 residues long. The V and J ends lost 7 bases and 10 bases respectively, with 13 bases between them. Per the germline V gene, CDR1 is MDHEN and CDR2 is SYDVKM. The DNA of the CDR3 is TGTGCCAGCACTACCTCGGGGGTAGCTTTCTTT. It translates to CASTTSGVAFF.

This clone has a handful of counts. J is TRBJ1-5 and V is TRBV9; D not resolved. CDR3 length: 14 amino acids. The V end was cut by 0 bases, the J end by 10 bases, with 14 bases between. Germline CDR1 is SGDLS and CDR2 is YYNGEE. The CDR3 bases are TGTGCCAGCAGCGTAGAAGAGAGCGGCAGCCCCCAGCATTTT. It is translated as CASSVEESGSPQHF. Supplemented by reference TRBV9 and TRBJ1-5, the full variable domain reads DSGVTQTPKHLITATGQRVTLRCSPRSGDLSVYWYQQSLDQGLQFLIQYYNGEERAKGNILERFSAQQFPDLHSELNLSSLELGDSALYFCASSVEESGSPQHFGDGTRLSIL.

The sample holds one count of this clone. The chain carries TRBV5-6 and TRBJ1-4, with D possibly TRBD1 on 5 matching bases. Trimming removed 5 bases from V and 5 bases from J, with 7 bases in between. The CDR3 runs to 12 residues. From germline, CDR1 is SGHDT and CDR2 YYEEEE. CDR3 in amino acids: CASRRGNEKLFF. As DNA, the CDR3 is TGTGCCAGCAGACGGGGGAATGAAAAACTGTTTTTT. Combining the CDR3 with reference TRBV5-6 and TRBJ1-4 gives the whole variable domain DAGVTQSPTHLIKTRGQQVTLRCSPKSGHDTVSWYQQALGQGPQFIFQYYEEEERQRGNFPDRFSGHQFPNYSSELNVNALLLGDSALYLCASRRGNEKLFFGSGTQLSVL.

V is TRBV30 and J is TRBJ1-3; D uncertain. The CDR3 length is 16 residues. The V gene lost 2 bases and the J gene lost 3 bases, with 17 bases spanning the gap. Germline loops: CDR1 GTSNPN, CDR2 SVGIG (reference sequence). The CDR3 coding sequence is TGTGCCTGGAGTCCGACCTCGGTGAGCGGTGGAAACACCATATATTTT. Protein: CAWSPTSVSGGNTIYF.

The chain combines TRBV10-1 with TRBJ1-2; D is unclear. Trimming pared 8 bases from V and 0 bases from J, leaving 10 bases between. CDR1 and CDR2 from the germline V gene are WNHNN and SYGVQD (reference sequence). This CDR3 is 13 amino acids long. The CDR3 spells CASPGLANYGYTF. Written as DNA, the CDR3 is TGCGCCAGCCCGGGCCTTGCTAACTATGGCTACACCTTC.

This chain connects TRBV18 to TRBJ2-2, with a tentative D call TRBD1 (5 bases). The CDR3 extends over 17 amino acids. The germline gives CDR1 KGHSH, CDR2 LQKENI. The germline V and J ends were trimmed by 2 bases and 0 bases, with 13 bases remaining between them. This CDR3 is CASSPSLSTANTGELFF. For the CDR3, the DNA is TGTGCCAGCTCACCATCTCTTTCGACAGCGAACACCGGGGAGCTGTTTTTT.

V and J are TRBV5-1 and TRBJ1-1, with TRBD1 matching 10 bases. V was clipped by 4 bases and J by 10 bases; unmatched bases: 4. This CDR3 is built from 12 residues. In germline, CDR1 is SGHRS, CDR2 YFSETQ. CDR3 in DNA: TGCGCCAGCAGCAAGACAGGGGGCGTAGCTTTCTTT. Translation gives CASSKTGGVAFF.

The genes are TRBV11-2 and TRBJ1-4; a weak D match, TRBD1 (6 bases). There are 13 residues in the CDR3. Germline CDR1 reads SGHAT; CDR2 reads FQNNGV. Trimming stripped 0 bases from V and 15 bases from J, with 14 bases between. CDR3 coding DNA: TGTGCCAGCAGCTTAGATTGGGGGGCCATGGTGTTTTTT. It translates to CASSLDWGAMVFF.

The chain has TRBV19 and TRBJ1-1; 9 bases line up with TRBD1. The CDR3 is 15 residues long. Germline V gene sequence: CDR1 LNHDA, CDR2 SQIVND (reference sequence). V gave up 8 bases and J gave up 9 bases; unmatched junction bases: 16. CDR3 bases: TGTGCCAGTCCCTCCAGGCCAGGGGACAGGGATAAAGCTTTCTTT. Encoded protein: CASPSRPGDRDKAFF.